The 3 T cell receptor beta chains in this list originate from one sample, sequenced in a study of cytotoxic CD8 clonotypes in ibrutinib-treated CLL. Sequencing was performed with immunoSEQ multiplex PCR; in TCRdb, only in-frame clones are kept and a portion is missing. Here the sample spans a few hundred thousand clones, almost 80% being singletons. Material: PBMCs, obtained before ibrutinib treatment. These receptors were taken from a human donor with chronic lymphocytic leukemia.

The chain employs TRBV6-6 and TRBJ2-7; TRBD2 agrees at 11 bases. Trimming cost V 7 bases and J 4 bases; bases outside gene matches: 9. The V gene's germline CDR1 is MNHNY and CDR2 SVGAGI (reference sequence). This CDR3 comprises 15 residues. The CDR3 DNA follows: TGTGCCAGCACCACTGGGGGACTAGCGGATTACGAGCAGTACTTC. This encodes CASTTGGLADYEQYF.

This rearrangement joins TRBV20-1 to TRBJ2-1; D gene ambiguous. V dropped 3 bases and J dropped 10 bases, with 4 bases sitting between them. CDR1 and CDR2 (germline): DFQATT, SNEGSKA (reference sequence). The CDR3 totals 9 residues. As DNA, the CDR3 is TGCAGTGCTAGGCTAGAGCAGTTCTTC. This encodes CSARLEQFF.

This chain connects TRBV7-2 to TRBJ2-7; TRBD1 matches at 7 bases. Losses at the gene ends were 4 bases for V and 1 base for J; bases not matched to a gene: 4. This CDR3 has 14 residues. Germline CDR1 and CDR2: SGHTA and FQGNSA. CDR3 DNA sequence: TGTGCCAGCAGCTCCTACAGGGGATCCTACGAGCAGTACTTC. Its protein product is CASSSYRGSYEQYF.